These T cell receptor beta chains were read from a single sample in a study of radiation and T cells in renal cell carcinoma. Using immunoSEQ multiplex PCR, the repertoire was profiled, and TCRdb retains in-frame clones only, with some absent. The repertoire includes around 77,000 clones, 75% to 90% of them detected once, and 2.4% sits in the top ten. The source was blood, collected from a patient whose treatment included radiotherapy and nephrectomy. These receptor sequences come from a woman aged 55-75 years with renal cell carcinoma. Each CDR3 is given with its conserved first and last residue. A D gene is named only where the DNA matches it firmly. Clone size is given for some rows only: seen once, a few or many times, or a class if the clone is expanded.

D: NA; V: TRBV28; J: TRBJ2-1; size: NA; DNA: TGTGCCAGCAGTAGTAACGGATACTACAATGAGCAGTTCTTC; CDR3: CASSSNGYYNEQFF
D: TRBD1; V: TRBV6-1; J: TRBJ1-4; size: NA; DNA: TGTGCCAGCAGTGAAGCGCAGGGGGTAACAATGTTTTTT; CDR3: CASSEAQGVTMFF
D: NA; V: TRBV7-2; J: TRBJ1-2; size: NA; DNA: TGTGCCAGCAGCTTAGCCGGGCAGACCCTCTATGGCTACACCTTC; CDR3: CASSLAGQTLYGYTF
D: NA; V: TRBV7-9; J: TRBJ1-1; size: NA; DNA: TGTGCCAGCAGCTTGAAGGCCGGGGAGGCTTTCTTT; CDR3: CASSLKAGEAFF
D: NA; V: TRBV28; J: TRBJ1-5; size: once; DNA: TGTGCCAGCAGTTTAAGGCAGGTAGTAAGCAATCAGCCCCAGCATTTT; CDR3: CASSLRQVVSNQPQHF
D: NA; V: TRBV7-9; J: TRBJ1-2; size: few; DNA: TGTGCCAGCAGCCCGGAAGGGACCGGGAACTATGGCTACACCTTC; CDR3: CASSPEGTGNYGYTF
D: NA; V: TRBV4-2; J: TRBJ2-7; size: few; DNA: TGTGCCAGCAGCCAAGAAAGGCTCGAATCCTACGAGCAGTACTTC; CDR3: CASSQERLESYEQYF
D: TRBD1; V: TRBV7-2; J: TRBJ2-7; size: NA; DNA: TGTGCCAGCAGCTTAGCTCCCGGGACAGGATACGAGCAGTACTTC; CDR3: CASSLAPGTGYEQYF
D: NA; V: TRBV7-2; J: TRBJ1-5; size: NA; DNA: TGTGCCAGCAGCCGAGAATGGGGGGATACTCAGCCCCAGCATTTT; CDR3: CASSREWGDTQPQHF
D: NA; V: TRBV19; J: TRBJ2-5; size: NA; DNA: TGTGCCACCTCTCAGGGCTCCGAGACCCAGTACTTC; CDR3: CATSQGSETQYF
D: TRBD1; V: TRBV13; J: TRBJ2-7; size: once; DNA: TGTGCCAGCAGTTACACCGGGACAGACGAGCAGTACTTC; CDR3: CASSYTGTDEQYF
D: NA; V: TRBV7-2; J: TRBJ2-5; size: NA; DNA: TGTGCCAGCAGCACTTCAAGGTGGGGAGAGACCCAGTACTTC; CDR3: CASSTSRWGETQYF
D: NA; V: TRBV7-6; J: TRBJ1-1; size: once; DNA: TGTGCCAGCGGACCGGGACGACTGAACACTGAAGCTTTCTTT; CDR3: CASGPGRLNTEAFF
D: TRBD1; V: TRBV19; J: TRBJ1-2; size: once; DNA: TGTGCCAGTCGACAGGGATTAGCTAACTATGGCTACACCTTC; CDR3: CASRQGLANYGYTF